Sequencing of this T cell receptor beta chain was carried out in a study of memory CD4+ T cells and cytomegalovirus serostatus. Study-level findings and limits: Each of approximately 61 CMV-associated TCRbeta sequences occurred in one to five individuals.

This CDR3 has 17 amino acids. CDR1 is SGHVS and CDR2 is FQNEAQ in the germline V gene. Trimming cost V 1 base and J 0 bases, with 15 bases left between them. The sort gate was single viable CD3+CD4+CD8-CD45RO+ cells for memory CD4+ T cells. CMV serostatus came from serum IgG against pp150, pp28, p38, p52. Positive selection with CD4 microbeads enriched total CD4+ T cells. For this clone: Its specificity is not known.

Original processing methods: After removing out-of-frame reads, under 2.5 million distinct TCRbeta sequences remained. Sequencing used immunoSEQ multiplex PCR; TCRdb keeps in-frame clones, though not all of them. V and J calls and clone size are copied from that table; D and trimming were computed from the DNA. The sample lists around 25,000 clones, roughly 76% occurring once. V gene TRBV7-8 combines with J gene TRBJ1-2; D remains ambiguous. The specimen sequenced was memory CD4+ T cells from blood. The clonotype comes from an adult in good health and CMV-seronegative. In DNA, the CDR3 is TGTGCCAGCAGCTTAGTCGTAGTACCCACTACTAACTATGGCTACACCTTC. It yields the protein CASSLVVVPTTNYGYTF.